This record looks at one T cell receptor (beta chain) sequence and its context. The time point is: sample taken at primary tumor resection. Whole RNA obtained from tumor, nontumor lung or frozen PBMC underwent sequencing without sorting. Donors were around 70 untreated early-stage non-small cell lung cancer patients. MiXCR, applied by TCRdb to the 5' RACE reads, yields one record per CDR3 protein. The sample consists of around 92,000 distinct CDR3 sequences, roughly 12% of them appearing once. The CDR3 runs 15 residues. Germline V lookup: CDR1 SEHNR, CDR2 FQNEAQ (reference sequence). Trimming pared 1 base from V and 0 bases from J, leaving 7 bases between. The sample comes from a study of spatial heterogeneity in lung cancer.

The sequence came from a male donor with early-stage non-small cell lung cancer. The specimen comprised PBMCs, sampled at surgery. The chain carries TRBV7-9 and TRBJ2-4; D not certain. The CDR3 DNA follows: TGTGCCAGCAGCTTAGTATACGGAGCCAAAAACATTCAGTACTTC. Translated, it gives CASSLVYGAKNIQYF.